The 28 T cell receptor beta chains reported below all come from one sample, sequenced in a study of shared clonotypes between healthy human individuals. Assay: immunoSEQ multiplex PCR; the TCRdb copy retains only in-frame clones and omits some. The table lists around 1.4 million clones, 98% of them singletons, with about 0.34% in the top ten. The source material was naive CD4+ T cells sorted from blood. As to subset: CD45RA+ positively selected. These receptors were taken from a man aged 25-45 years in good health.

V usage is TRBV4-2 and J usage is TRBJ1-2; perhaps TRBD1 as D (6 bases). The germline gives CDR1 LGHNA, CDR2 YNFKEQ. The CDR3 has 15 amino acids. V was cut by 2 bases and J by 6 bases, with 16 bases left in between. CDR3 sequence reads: CASSQSDRTINGYTF. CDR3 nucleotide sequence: TGTGCCAGCAGCCAATCGGACAGAACAATAAATGGCTACACCTTC.

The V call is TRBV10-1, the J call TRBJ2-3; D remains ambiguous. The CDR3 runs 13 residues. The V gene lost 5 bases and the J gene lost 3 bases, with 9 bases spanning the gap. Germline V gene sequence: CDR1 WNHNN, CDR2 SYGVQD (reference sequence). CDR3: CASSYLGTDTQYF. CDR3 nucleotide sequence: TGCGCCAGCAGTTACCTTGGTACAGATACGCAGTATTTT.

CDR3 DNA sequence: TGTGCCAGCAGTCACTTACAGGGTCGAGAGCAGTATTTT. It is translated as CASSHLQGREQYF. This sequence joins TRBV6-6 and TRBJ2-3, with D possibly matching TRBD1 (6 bases). Deletions cut 5 bases from V and 11 bases from J, with 17 bases between. This CDR3 spans 13 amino acids. CDR1 is MNHNY and CDR2 is SVGAGI in the germline V gene (reference sequence).

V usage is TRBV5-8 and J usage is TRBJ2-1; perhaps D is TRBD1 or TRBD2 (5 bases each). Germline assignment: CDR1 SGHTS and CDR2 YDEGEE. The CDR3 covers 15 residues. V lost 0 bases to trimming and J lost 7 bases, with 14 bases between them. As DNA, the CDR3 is TGTGCCAGCAGCTTGGCCGAGGGACGACGAAATGAGCAGTTCTTC. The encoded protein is CASSLAEGRRNEQFF.

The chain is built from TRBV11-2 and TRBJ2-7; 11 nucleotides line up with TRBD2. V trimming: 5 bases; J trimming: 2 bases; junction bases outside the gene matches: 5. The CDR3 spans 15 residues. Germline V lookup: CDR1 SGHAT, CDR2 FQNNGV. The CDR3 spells CASSSFSGRAYEQYF. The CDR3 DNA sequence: TGTGCCAGCAGCAGCTTTAGCGGGAGGGCCTACGAGCAGTACTTC.

CDR3 sequence (DNA): TGTGCCAGCAGCTTGGGGCTAGCGGGAGTAATTGAGCAGTTCTTC. It yields the protein CASSLGLAGVIEQFF. The V and J genes are TRBV5-4 and TRBJ2-1, with TRBD2 identical over 10 bases. The CDR3 covers 15 residues. Germline trimming cut 0 bases from V and 9 bases from J; bases unmatched to any gene: 6. Per germline, CDR1 SGHNT and CDR2 YYREEE (reference sequence).

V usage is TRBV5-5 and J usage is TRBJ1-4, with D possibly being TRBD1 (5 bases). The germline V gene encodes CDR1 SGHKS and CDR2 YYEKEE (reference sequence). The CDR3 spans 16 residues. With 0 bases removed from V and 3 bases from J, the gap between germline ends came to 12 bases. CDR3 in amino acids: CASSLEWGMPNEKLFF. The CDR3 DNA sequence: TGTGCCAGCAGCTTGGAGTGGGGGATGCCTAATGAAAAACTGTTTTTT.

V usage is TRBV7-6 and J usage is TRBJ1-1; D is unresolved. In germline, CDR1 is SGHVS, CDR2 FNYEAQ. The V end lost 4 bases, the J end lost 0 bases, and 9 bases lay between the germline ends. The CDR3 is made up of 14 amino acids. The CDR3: CASSSRFMNTEAFF. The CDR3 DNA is TGTGCCAGCAGCTCCAGGTTTATGAACACTGAAGCTTTCTTT.

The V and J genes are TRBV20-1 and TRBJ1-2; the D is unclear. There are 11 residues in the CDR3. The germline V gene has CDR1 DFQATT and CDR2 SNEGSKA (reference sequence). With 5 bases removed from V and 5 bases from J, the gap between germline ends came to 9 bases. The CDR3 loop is CSAPLGYGYTF. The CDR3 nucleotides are TGCAGTGCTCCTCTGGGGTATGGCTACACCTTC.

CDR3 bases: TGTGCCAGCAGCTCTAGGGTAGGCAGGGAAGAGACCCAGTACTTC. This gives the protein CASSSRVGREETQYF. The V gene is TRBV7-2, the J gene TRBJ2-5; D possibly corresponds to TRBD1 (5 bases). Germline V gives CDR1 SGHTA, CDR2 FQGNSA. Trimming removed 4 bases at V and 3 bases at J, with 15 bases between. The CDR3 has 15 amino acids.

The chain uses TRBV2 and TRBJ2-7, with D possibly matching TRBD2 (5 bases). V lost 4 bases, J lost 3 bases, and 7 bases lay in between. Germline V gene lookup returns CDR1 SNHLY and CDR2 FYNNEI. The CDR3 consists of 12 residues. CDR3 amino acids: CASSGTLYEQYF. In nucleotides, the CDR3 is TGTGCCAGCAGTGGGACTCTCTACGAGCAGTACTTC.

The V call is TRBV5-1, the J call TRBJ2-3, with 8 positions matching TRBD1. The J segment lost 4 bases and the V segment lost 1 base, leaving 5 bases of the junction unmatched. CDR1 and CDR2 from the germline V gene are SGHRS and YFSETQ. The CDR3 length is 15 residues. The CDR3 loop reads CASSLQGARSDTQYF. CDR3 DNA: TGCGCCAGCAGCTTGCAGGGGGCGCGGTCAGATACGCAGTATTTT. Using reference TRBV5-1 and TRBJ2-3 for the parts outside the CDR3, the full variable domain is KAGVTQTPRYLIKTRGQQVTLSCSPISGHRSVSWYQQTPGQGLQFLFEYFSETQRNKGNFPGRFSGRQFSNSRSEMNVSTLELGDSALYLCASSLQGARSDTQYFGPGTRLTVL.

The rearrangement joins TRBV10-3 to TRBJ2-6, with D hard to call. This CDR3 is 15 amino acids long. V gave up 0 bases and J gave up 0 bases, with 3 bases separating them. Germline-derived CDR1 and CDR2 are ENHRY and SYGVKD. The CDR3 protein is CAISESGSGANVLTF. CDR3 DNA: TGTGCCATCAGTGAGTCGGGCTCTGGGGCCAACGTCCTGACTTTC.

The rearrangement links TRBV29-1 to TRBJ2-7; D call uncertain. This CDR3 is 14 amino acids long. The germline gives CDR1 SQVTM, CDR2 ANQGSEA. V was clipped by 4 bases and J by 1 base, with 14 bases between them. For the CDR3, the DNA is TGCAGCGTTGCTCCGAGTCTAGGATCCTACGAGCAGTACTTC. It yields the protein CSVAPSLGSYEQYF.

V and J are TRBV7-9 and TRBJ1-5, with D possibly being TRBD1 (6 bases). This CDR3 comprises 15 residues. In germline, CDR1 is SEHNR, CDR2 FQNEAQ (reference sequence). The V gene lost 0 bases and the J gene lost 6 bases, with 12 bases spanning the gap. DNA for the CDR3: TGTGCCAGCAGCTTAGCCTCAGGGGCGGGTCAGCCCCAGCATTTT. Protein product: CASSLASGAGQPQHF.

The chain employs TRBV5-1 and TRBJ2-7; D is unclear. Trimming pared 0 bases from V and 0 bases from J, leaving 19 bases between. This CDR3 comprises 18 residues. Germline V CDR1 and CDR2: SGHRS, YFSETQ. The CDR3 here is CASSLGRLAVPLSYEQYF. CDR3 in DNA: TGCGCCAGCAGCTTGGGGAGATTGGCGGTCCCTCTCTCCTACGAGCAGTACTTC. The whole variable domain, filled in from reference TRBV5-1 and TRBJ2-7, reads KAGVTQTPRYLIKTRGQQVTLSCSPISGHRSVSWYQQTPGQGLQFLFEYFSETQRNKGNFPGRFSGRQFSNSRSEMNVSTLELGDSALYLCASSLGRLAVPLSYEQYFGPGTRLTVT.

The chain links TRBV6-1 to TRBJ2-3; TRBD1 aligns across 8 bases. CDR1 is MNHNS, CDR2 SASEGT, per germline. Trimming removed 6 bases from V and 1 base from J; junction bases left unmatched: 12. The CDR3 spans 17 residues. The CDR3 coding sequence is TGTGCCAGCAGCGAACGACTACCGACAGGGGGCACAGATACGCAGTATTTT. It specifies CASSERLPTGGTDTQYF.

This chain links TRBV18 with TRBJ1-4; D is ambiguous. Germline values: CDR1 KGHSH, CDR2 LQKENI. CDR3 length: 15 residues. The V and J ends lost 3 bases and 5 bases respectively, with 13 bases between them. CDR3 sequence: CASSPTKGTNEKLFF. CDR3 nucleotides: TGTGCCAGCTCACCTACTAAGGGAACCAATGAAAAACTGTTTTTT.

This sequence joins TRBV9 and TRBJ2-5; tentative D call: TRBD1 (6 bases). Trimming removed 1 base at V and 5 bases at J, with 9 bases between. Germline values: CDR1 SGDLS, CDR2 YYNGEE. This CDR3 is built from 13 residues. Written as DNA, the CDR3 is TGTGCCAGCAGCGTACAGGGGTTTGAGACCCAGTACTTC. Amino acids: CASSVQGFETQYF. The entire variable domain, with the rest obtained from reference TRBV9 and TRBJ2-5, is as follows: DSGVTQTPKHLITATGQRVTLRCSPRSGDLSVYWYQQSLDQGLQFLIQYYNGEERAKGNILERFSAQQFPDLHSELNLSSLELGDSALYFCASSVQGFETQYFGPGTRLLVL.

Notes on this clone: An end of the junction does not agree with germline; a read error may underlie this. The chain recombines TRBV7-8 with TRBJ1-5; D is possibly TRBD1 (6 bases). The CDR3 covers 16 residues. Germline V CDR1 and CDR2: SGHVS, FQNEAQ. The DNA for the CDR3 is TGTGCCAGCAGCATAGCCAGTTCACAGGGTGACCAGCCCCAGCATTTT. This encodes CASSIASSQGDQPQHF.

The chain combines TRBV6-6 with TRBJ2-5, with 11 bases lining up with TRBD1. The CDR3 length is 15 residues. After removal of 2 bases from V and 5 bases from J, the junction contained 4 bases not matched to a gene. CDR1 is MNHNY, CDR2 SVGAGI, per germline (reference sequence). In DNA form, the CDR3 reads TGTGCCAGCAGTTACGGACAGGGGGCGCGGGAGACCCAGTACTTC. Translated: CASSYGQGARETQYF.

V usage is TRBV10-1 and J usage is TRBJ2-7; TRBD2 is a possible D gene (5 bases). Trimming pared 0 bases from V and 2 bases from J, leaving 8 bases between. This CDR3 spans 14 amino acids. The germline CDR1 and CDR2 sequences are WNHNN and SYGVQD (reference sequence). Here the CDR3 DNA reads TGCGCCAGCAGTGAGTCGCAGCGGCCCTACGAGCAGTACTTC. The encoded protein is CASSESQRPYEQYF.

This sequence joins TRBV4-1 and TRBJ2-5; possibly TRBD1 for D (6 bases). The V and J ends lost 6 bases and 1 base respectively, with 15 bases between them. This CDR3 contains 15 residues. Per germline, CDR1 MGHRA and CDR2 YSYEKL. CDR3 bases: TGCGCCAGCAGTCGGCAATGGACAGTCCAAGAGACCCAGTACTTC. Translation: CASSRQWTVQETQYF.

The CDR3 DNA reads TGCGCCAGCTCTACTGCCGGGGCAGCTAATGAAAAACTGTTTTTT. Translated: CASSTAGAANEKLFF. The V call is TRBV5-1, the J call TRBJ1-4, with TRBD1 as a possible D gene (5 bases). The germline V and J ends were trimmed by 7 bases and 3 bases, with 16 bases remaining between them. Germline-derived CDR1 and CDR2 are SGHRS and YFSETQ. This CDR3 has 15 residues.

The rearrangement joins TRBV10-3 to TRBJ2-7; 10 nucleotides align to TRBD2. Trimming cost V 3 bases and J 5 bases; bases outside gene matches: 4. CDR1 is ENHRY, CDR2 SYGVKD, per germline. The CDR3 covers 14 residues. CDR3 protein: CAISELAGRNEQYF. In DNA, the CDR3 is TGTGCCATCAGTGAACTAGCGGGAAGGAACGAGCAGTACTTC.

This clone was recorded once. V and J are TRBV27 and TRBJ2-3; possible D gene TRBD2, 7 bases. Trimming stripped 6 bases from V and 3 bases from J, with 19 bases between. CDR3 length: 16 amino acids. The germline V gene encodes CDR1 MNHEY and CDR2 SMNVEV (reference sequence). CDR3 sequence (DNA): TGTGCCAGCAGCATTTGGACGGGGGGCGGAACAGATACGCAGTATTTT. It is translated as CASSIWTGGGTDTQYF.

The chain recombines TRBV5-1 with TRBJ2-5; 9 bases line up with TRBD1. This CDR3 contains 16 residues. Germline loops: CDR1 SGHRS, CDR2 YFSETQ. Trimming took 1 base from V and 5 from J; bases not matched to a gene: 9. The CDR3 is CASSLSPTGGSETQYF. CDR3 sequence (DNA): TGCGCCAGCAGCTTGTCCCCTACAGGGGGCTCTGAGACCCAGTACTTC.

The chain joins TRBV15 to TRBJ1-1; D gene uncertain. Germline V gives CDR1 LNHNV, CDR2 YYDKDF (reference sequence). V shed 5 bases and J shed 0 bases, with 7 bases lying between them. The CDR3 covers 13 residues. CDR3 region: CATSGSMNTEAFF. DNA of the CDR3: TGTGCCACCAGCGGCTCAATGAACACTGAAGCTTTCTTT.